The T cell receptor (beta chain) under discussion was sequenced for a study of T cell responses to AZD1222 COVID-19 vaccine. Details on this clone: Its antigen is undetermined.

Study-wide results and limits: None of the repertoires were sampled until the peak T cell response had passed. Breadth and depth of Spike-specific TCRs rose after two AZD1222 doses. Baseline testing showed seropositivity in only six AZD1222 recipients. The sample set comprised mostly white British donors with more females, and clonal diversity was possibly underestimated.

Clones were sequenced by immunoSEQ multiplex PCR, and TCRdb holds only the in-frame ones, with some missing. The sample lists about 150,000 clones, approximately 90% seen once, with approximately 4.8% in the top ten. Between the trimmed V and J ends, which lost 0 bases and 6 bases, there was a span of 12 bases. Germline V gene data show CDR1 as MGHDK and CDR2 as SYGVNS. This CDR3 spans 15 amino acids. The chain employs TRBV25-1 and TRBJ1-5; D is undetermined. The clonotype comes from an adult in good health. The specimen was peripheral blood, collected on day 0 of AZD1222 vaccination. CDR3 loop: CASSEYKRAGQPQHF. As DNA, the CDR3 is TGTGCCAGCAGTGAATATAAGAGGGCCGGTCAGCCCCAGCATTTT.